This T cell receptor beta chain was obtained from a study of OX40 agonist ivuxolimab in advanced cancers. Across the whole study: Intravenous ivuxolimab was administered to patients every 2 weeks at 0.01 to 10 mg/kg. Partial responses were observed in three patients, of whom one had hepatocellular carcinoma and two had cutaneous melanoma.

Libraries were prepared by immunoSEQ multiplex PCR; TCRdb keeps only in-frame clonotypes and omits some of them. The sample has about 64,000 clones; roughly 80% are singletons. This CDR3 has 16 residues. CDR1 is SGHAT and CDR2 is FQNNGV in the germline V gene. Losses at the gene ends were 0 bases for V and 5 bases for J; bases not matched to a gene: 9. Anyone with autoimmune disease history or systemic immunosuppression was excluded. This chain joins TRBV11-2 and TRBJ2-5, with 7 bases identical to TRBD2. This TCR was recovered from an adult with an advanced solid tumor such as melanoma, head and neck, liver or kidney cancer. The source was CD4+ or CD8+ T cells sorted from blood, collected in a trial of the OX40 agonist ivuxolimab. CDR3 sequence (DNA): TGTGCCAGCAGCTTAGACGTTGGGGGAGGGCACGAGACCCAGTACTTC. It is translated as CASSLDVGGGHETQYF.